Listed here are 23 T cell receptor beta chains from one sample, sequenced in a study of CD8+ T cells in alopecia areata. Extracted RNA was reverse transcribed, and the resulting cDNA served as sequencing template. Generated by immunoSEQ multiplex PCR, the TCRdb table keeps only in-frame clones and is missing some. Of some 150,000 clones listed, approximately 90% are singletons. Treatment: oral pan-JAK inhibitor, 5-10 mg twice daily. The input for sequencing was CD8+ T cells sorted from blood, taken at week 4, from a patient treated with tofacitinib. The receptors stem from a human donor with alopecia areata.

The chain recombines TRBV29-1 with TRBJ2-7, with TRBD2 matching 8 bases. The length of the CDR3 is 16 residues. Germline V CDR1 and CDR2: SQVTM, ANQGSEA. J was trimmed by 9 bases and V by 3 bases; bases with no gene match: 19. Here the CDR3 reads CSVEFPGGDKGWRQYF. For the CDR3, the DNA is TGCAGCGTTGAGTTCCCGGGGGGGGACAAAGGATGGAGGCAGTACTTC.

CDR3 DNA sequence: TGTGCCAGCAGCTTGGTTAGCGACTGGCGGGAGCGAAATACGCAGTATTTT. Translation: CASSLVSDWRERNTQYF. This rearrangement joins TRBV7-9 to TRBJ2-3; 7 bases map to TRBD2. J was trimmed by 7 bases and V by 3 bases; bases with no gene match: 16. This CDR3 has 17 residues. Germline V gene lookup returns CDR1 SEHNR and CDR2 FQNEAQ (reference sequence).

The chain is built from TRBV6-5 and TRBJ1-3; D call uncertain. The CDR3 length is 16 residues. The V end was cut by 0 bases, the J end by 0 bases, with 9 bases between. CDR1 is MNHEY, CDR2 SVGAGI, per germline. CDR3 bases: TGTGCCAGCAGTTACTCTGCGGAGACCTCTGGAAACACCATATATTTT. It is translated as CASSYSAETSGNTIYF.

The genes are TRBV29-1 and TRBJ2-3, with D hard to call. CDR1 and CDR2 from the germline V gene are SQVTM and ANQGSEA. V was clipped by 3 bases and J by 5 bases, with 18 bases between them. The CDR3 is 15 residues long. Written as DNA, the CDR3 is TGCAGCGTTGAGATGGCAGACGGTGAGCTAGATACGCAGTATTTT. This encodes CSVEMADGELDTQYF.

The V and J genes are TRBV9 and TRBJ2-3, with 11 nucleotides matching TRBD2. Germline V gives CDR1 SGDLS, CDR2 YYNGEE. The V and J ends lost 0 bases and 4 bases, in that order; junction bases with no gene match: 1. This CDR3 has 15 amino acids. CDR3 nucleotides: TGTGCCAGCAGCGTAGTAGCGGGGGGGCCAGATACGCAGTATTTT. Its protein product is CASSVVAGGPDTQYF.

V gene TRBV4-1 combines with J gene TRBJ2-7; a weak D match, TRBD1 (6 bases). There are 13 residues in the CDR3. The germline V gene encodes CDR1 MGHRA and CDR2 YSYEKL. Trimming removed 1 base at V and 4 bases at J, with 8 bases between. This CDR3 is CASSQGGPYEQYF. CDR3 in DNA: TGCGCCAGCAGCCAAGGGGGGCCTTACGAGCAGTACTTC.

This clone was observed a single time. V gene TRBV2 combines with J gene TRBJ2-3; no definite D call. Germline CDR1 SNHLY, CDR2 FYNNEI. V dropped 6 bases and J dropped 0 bases, with 7 bases sitting between them. CDR3 length: 13 residues. Written as DNA, the CDR3 is TGTGCCAGCAGGCTGGTGAGCACAGATACGCAGTATTTT. Translation: CASRLVSTDTQYF.

The rearrangement uses TRBV7-9 and TRBJ2-7; the match to TRBD1 covers 9 bases. With 6 bases clipped from V and 0 bases from J, the junction kept 12 bases outside the gene matches. The germline CDR1 and CDR2 sequences are SEHNR and FQNEAQ (reference sequence). CDR3 length: 17 amino acids. The CDR3 DNA reads TGTGCCAGCAGTTCACAGTCCGGGACAGGGCCCTCCTACGAGCAGTACTTC. It is translated as CASSSQSGTGPSYEQYF.

This clone appeared a single time. The chain is built from TRBV4-1 and TRBJ2-1; 7 bases match TRBD2. The germline V gene encodes CDR1 MGHRA and CDR2 YSYEKL. The CDR3 extends over 16 amino acids. J lost 6 bases, V lost 3 bases, and 11 bases had no gene match. The CDR3 spells CASSHPSRGGSNEQFF. The CDR3 DNA sequence: TGCGCCAGCAGCCACCCCAGCCGCGGGGGATCCAATGAGCAGTTCTTC.

The chain has TRBV6-4 and TRBJ2-7, with a tentative D call TRBD2 (7 bases). The V and J ends lost 4 bases and 0 bases respectively, with 10 bases between them. This CDR3 comprises 14 residues. Germline V gene data show CDR1 as MRHNA and CDR2 as SNTAGT. The CDR3 spells CASSARGPSYEQYF. The CDR3 coding sequence is TGTGCCAGCAGTGCGCGGGGGCCCTCCTACGAGCAGTACTTC.

The CDR3 here is CASSASGTGNEQYF. In nucleotides, the CDR3 is TGTGCCAGCAGCGCTTCCGGGACAGGGAACGAGCAGTACTTC. V usage is TRBV6-5 and J usage is TRBJ2-7, with 9 bases aligning to TRBD1. CDR1 is MNHEY and CDR2 is SVGAGI in the germline V gene. Losses at the gene ends were 6 bases for V and 5 bases for J; bases not matched to a gene: 8. The length of the CDR3 is 14 residues.

This rearrangement joins TRBV27 to TRBJ2-1, with D maybe TRBD2 (7 bases). V lost 3 bases and J lost 5, with 17 bases in between. CDR3 size: 16 residues. The germline V gene encodes CDR1 MNHEY and CDR2 SMNVEV (reference sequence). This CDR3 reads CASSFRGRLADNEQFF. CDR3 nucleotides: TGTGCCAGCAGTTTTCGGGGGCGGCTAGCGGACAATGAGCAGTTCTTC.

V is TRBV13 and J is TRBJ2-7; TRBD1 agrees at 8 bases. Germline V gene sequence: CDR1 PRHDT, CDR2 FYEKMQ (reference sequence). This CDR3 spans 14 amino acids. J lost 0 bases, V lost 6 bases, and 4 bases had no gene match. The CDR3 DNA reads as TGTGCCAGCAGAAACGGGACAGGCTCCTACGAGCAGTACTTC. It is translated as CASRNGTGSYEQYF. Full variable domain (remainder filled in from reference TRBV13 and TRBJ2-7): AAGVIQSPRHLIKEKRETATLKCYPIPRHDTVYWYQQGPGQDPQFLISFYEKMQSDKGSIPDRFSAQQFSDYHSELNMSSLELGDSALYFCASRNGTGSYEQYFGPGTRLTVT.

The chain uses TRBV13 and TRBJ2-5; no clear D. The J call may be faulty, since TRBJ2-7 better matches the DNA end. The CDR3 has 12 residues. Germline V CDR1 and CDR2: PRHDT, FYEKMQ (reference sequence). CDR3 residues: CASSLGLYEQYF. CDR3 nucleotide sequence: TGTGCCAGCAGCTTAGGCCTCTACGAGCAGTACTTC.

V and J are TRBV10-2 and TRBJ2-1; maybe TRBD1 (7 bases). This CDR3 has 12 residues. V was clipped by 8 bases and J by 8 bases, with 13 bases between them. Germline V gene lookup returns CDR1 WSHSY and CDR2 SAAADI. CDR3 protein: CASGRGVYEQFF. The CDR3 DNA reads as TGCGCCAGCGGCAGGGGGGTGTATGAGCAGTTCTTC.

The chain links TRBV27 to TRBJ2-1; D is undetermined. The CDR3 runs to 11 residues. Germline lookup yields CDR1 MNHEY and CDR2 SMNVEV (reference sequence). Trimming left V 3 bases short and J 5 bases short, with 2 bases between. The CDR3 region is CASSFNNEQFF. In DNA form, the CDR3 reads TGTGCCAGCAGTTTCAACAATGAGCAGTTCTTC.

V gene TRBV7-6 combines with J gene TRBJ2-6; D call uncertain. This CDR3 has 15 amino acids. Trimming took off 5 bases at V and 0 bases at J, with 8 bases between the two ends. The V gene's germline CDR1 is SGHVS and CDR2 FNYEAQ. CDR3 nucleotides: TGTGCCAGCAGCGCTCAGAGCTCTGGGGCCAACGTCCTGACTTTC. Protein: CASSAQSSGANVLTF.

The chain recombines TRBV7-9 with TRBJ2-2; no reliable D call. The V and J ends lost 7 bases and 6 bases respectively, with 18 bases between them. CDR1 is SEHNR and CDR2 is FQNEAQ in the germline V gene (reference sequence). The CDR3 runs 15 residues. The CDR3: CASNTVATPPGELFF. The CDR3 DNA follows: TGTGCCAGCAACACGGTAGCCACCCCGCCCGGGGAGCTGTTTTTT.

The chain carries TRBV7-9 and TRBJ2-7; D is undetermined. V shed 1 base and J shed 7 bases, with 5 bases lying between them. This CDR3 contains 11 residues. Germline V gene lookup returns CDR1 SEHNR and CDR2 FQNEAQ (reference sequence). The CDR3 DNA reads TGTGCCAGCAGCTTAGTGGAAGAGCAGTACTTC. Translated: CASSLVEEQYF.

The chain links TRBV5-6 to TRBJ2-3, with a tentative D call TRBD2 (5 bases). Germline lookup yields CDR1 SGHDT and CDR2 YYEEEE. The CDR3 has 11 residues. The V gene lost 2 bases and the J gene lost 8 bases, with 6 bases spanning the gap. CDR3 sequence (DNA): TGTGCCAGCAGCTTAGGGAGTACGCAGTATTTT. The encoded protein is CASSLGSTQYF.

The V gene is TRBV4-1, the J gene TRBJ2-5, with D perhaps TRBD1 (5 bases). The V end was cut by 0 bases, the J end by 0 bases, with 11 bases between. Germline loops: CDR1 MGHRA, CDR2 YSYEKL. The CDR3 has 16 residues. In nucleotides, the CDR3 is TGCGCCAGCAGCCAAGATAGGGGCAGGTACCAAGAGACCCAGTACTTC. Translating gives CASSQDRGRYQETQYF.

This rearrangement joins TRBV29-1 to TRBJ2-7; 10 bases are a match to TRBD2. The CDR3 totals 14 residues. V was clipped by 3 bases and J by 1 base; unmatched bases: 3. Germline CDR1 SQVTM, CDR2 ANQGSEA. Here the CDR3 reads CSVEPSGGSYEQYF. CDR3 in DNA: TGCAGCGTTGAGCCTAGCGGGGGATCCTACGAGCAGTACTTC.

This chain links TRBV12-5 with TRBJ2-1; D not certain. Trimming shortened V by 3 bases and J by 5 bases, and 5 bases separated the two germline ends. Germline V CDR1 and CDR2: LGHNT, FRNRAP. The CDR3 runs 12 residues. For the CDR3, the DNA is TGTGCTAGTGGTTTCATAGACAATGAGCAGTTCTTC. Translated: CASGFIDNEQFF.